This T cell receptor beta chain was retrieved from a study of T cell responses to AZD1222 COVID-19 vaccine. Study outcomes and limitations: Baseline seropositivity occurred in only six AZD1222 recipients. All repertoire sampling was performed exclusively after the peak T cell response. Donors were largely white British and mainly female; clonal diversity was possibly underestimated.

Concerning this clone itself: Its antigen is unidentified.

Generated by immunoSEQ multiplex PCR, the TCRdb table keeps only in-frame clones and is missing some. This repertoire shows approximately 270,000 clones, around 93% found once; its top ten account for around 0.5%. Pooling of second doses given at about 4 or about 12 weeks was done. The source is an adult who received the AZD1222 COVID-19 vaccine. The material was peripheral blood, obtained 28 days after the second AZD1222 dose.

The CDR3 DNA reads TGTGCCAGCAGCTTAGATAGCGGGGGGGAGGACAATGAGCAGTTCTTC. Its protein is CASSLDSGGEDNEQFF. The gene calls are TRBV11-2 and TRBJ2-1, with 11 nucleotides matching TRBD2. Looked up from germline, CDR1 is SGHAT and CDR2 is FQNNGV. The CDR3 totals 16 residues. V was clipped by 0 bases and J by 5 bases; unmatched bases: 3.